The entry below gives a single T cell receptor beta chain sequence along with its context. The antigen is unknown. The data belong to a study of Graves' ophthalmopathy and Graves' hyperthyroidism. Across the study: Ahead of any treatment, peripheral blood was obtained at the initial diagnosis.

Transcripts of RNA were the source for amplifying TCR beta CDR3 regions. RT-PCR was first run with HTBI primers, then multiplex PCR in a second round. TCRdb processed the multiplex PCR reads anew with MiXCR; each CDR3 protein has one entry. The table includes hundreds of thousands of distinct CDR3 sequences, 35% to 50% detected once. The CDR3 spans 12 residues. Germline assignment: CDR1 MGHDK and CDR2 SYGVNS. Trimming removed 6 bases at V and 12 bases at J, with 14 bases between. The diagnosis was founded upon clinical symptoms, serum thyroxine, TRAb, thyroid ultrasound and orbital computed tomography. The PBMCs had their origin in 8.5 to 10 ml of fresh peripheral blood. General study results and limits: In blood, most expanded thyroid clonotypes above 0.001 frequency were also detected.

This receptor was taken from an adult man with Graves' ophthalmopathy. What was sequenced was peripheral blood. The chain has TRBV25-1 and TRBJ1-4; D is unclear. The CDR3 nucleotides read TGTGCCAGCAGGGCCCTGAACGGGGAACTGTTTTTT. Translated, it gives CASRALNGELFF.